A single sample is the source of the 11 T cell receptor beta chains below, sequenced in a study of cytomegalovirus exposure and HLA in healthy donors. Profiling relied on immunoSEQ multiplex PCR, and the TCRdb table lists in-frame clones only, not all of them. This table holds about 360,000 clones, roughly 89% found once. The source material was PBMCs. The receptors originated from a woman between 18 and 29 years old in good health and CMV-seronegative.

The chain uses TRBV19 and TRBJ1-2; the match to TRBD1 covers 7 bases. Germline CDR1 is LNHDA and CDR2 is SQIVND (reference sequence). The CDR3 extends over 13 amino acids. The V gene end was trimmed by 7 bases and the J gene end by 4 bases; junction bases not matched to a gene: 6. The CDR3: CASNAGGIYGYTF. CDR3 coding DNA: TGTGCCAGTAATGCAGGGGGTATCTATGGCTACACCTTC.

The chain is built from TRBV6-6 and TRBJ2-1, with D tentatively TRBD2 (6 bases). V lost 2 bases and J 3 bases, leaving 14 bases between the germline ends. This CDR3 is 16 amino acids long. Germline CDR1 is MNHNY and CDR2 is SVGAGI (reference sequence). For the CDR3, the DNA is TGTGCCAGCAGTTACGGGGGGAGTCCTTACTACAATGAGCAGTTCTTC. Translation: CASSYGGSPYYNEQFF.

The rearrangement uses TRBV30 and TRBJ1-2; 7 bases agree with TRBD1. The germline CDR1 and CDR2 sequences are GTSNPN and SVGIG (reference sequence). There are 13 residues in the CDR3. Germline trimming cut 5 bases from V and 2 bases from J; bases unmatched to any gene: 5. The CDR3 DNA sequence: TGTGCCTGGGACAGGGTAATGAACTATGGCTACACCTTC. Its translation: CAWDRVMNYGYTF.

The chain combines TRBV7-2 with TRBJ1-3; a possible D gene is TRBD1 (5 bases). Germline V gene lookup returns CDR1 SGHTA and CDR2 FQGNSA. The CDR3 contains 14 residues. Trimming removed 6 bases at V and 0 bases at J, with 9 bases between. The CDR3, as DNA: TGTGCCAGCAGGGACGACAGCTCTGGAAACACCATATATTTT. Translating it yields CASRDDSSGNTIYF. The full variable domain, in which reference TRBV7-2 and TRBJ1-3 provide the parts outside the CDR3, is GAGVSQSPSNKVTEKGKDVELRCDPISGHTALYWYRQSLGQGLEFLIYFQGNSAPDKSGLPSDRFSAERTGGSVSTLTIQRTQQEDSAVYLCASRDDSSGNTIYFGEGSWLTVV.

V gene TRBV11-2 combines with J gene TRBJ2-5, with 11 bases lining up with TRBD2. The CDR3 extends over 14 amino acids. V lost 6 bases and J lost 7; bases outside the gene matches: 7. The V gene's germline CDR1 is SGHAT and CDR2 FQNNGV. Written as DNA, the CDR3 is TGTGCCAGCAGTTCGGGACTAGCGGCACGGACCCAGTACTTC. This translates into CASSSGLAARTQYF.

CDR3 in amino acids: CASSPDRSVYTQYF. The CDR3 DNA follows: TGTGCCAGCAGCCCGGACAGATCCGTTTATACGCAGTATTTT. The V call is TRBV2, the J call TRBJ2-3, with D possibly being TRBD1 (6 bases). Trimming left V 6 bases short and J 7 bases short, with 17 bases between. The germline CDR1 and CDR2 sequences are SNHLY and FYNNEI. CDR3 length: 14 residues.

The CDR3 loop reads CASSVIRDRVYEQYF. CDR3 bases: TGTGCCAGCAGTGTCATCCGGGACAGGGTCTACGAGCAGTACTTC. V and J are TRBV27 and TRBJ2-7; TRBD1 agrees at 9 bases. J gave up 3 bases and V 5 bases, and 8 bases lay outside the gene matches. This CDR3 comprises 15 residues. The V gene's germline CDR1 is MNHEY and CDR2 SMNVEV (reference sequence).

CDR3 in amino acids: CASSLARDSDTQYF. DNA for the CDR3: TGCGCCAGCAGCTTGGCACGGGATTCAGATACGCAGTATTTT. The V gene is TRBV5-1, the J gene TRBJ2-3; possibly TRBD2 for D (5 bases). The length of the CDR3 is 14 residues. Germline loops: CDR1 SGHRS, CDR2 YFSETQ. The V end lost 0 bases, the J end lost 4 bases, and 9 bases lay between the germline ends. The complete variable domain, with remaining parts taken from reference TRBV5-1 and TRBJ2-3, reads KAGVTQTPRYLIKTRGQQVTLSCSPISGHRSVSWYQQTPGQGLQFLFEYFSETQRNKGNFPGRFSGRQFSNSRSEMNVSTLELGDSALYLCASSLARDSDTQYFGPGTRLTVL.

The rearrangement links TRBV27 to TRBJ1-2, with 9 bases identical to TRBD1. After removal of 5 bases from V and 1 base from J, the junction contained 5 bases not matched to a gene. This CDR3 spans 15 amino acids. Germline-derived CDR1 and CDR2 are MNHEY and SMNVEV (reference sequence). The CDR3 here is CASSAPGQGNYGYTF. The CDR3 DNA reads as TGTGCCAGCAGTGCCCCGGGACAGGGTAACTATGGCTACACCTTC.

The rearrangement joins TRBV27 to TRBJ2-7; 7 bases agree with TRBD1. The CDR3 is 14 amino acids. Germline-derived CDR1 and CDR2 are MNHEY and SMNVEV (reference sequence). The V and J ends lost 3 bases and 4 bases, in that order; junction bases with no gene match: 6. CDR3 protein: CASSFRDSQYEQYF. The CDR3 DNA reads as TGTGCCAGCAGTTTCCGGGACAGTCAATACGAGCAGTACTTC.

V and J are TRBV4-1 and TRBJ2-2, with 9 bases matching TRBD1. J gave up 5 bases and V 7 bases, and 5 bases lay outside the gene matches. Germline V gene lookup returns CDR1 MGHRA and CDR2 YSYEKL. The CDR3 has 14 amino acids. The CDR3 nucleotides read TGCGCCAGCAACCGACAGGGGGAAACCGGGGAGCTGTTTTTT. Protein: CASNRQGETGELFF.